This is a list of T cell receptor beta chains from one sample in a study of T cell repertoires in cytomegalovirus infection. Using its own MiXCR run on the reads, TCRdb lists one record per CDR3 protein. The data show approximately 700,000 distinct CDR3 sequences, 35% seen once. Sequenced input: PBMCs. These receptors came from a human donor in good health (CMV status not recorded). Some clones in this sample may be carry-over from other donors' samples. Each CDR3 is given with its conserved first and last residue. The order of the fields is V gene, clone size, CDR3 length, J gene, D gene, CDR3 protein, CDR3 DNA. D genes are given only for firm matches. Expanded clones get a size class; other rows say once, few or many, or leave the size out.

TRBV7-2	many	15	TRBJ2-3	-	CASSLAAGGVDTQYF	TGTGCCAGCAGCTTAGCAGCCGGAGGAGTAGATACGCAGTATTTT
TRBV7-8	many	15	TRBJ2-7	-	CASSVQGMALGEQYF	TGTGCCAGCAGCGTACAGGGTATGGCGCTGGGCGAGCAGTACTTC
TRBV7-9	few	18	TRBJ2-4	-	CASSLAQKPSPAKNIQYF	TGTGCCAGCAGCTTAGCACAGAAACCCAGCCCAGCCAAAAACATTCAGTACTTC
TRBV10-3	-	17	TRBJ2-1	TRBD1	CAISEPAGTGGSDEQFF	TGTGCCATCAGTGAGCCCGCCGGGACAGGGGGCTCGGATGAGCAGTTCTTC
TRBV12-3/TRBV12-4	once	15	TRBJ1-2	TRBD1	CASTLTGEEYYGYTF	TGTGCCAGCACCCTAACAGGGGAAGAGTACTATGGTTACACCTTC
TRBV28	-	16	TRBJ2-7	-	CASPPAGEGKSYEQYF	TGTGCCAGCCCCCCCGCAGGAGAGGGGAAGTCCTACGAGCAGTACTTC
TRBV6-2/TRBV6-3	-	13	TRBJ1-1	-	CASTTPGNTEAFF	TGTGCCAGCACCACGCCAGGGAACACTGAAGCTTTCTTT
TRBV27	-	14	TRBJ2-1	-	CASSPGWPDNEQFF	TGTGCCAGCAGCCCCGGCTGGCCCGACAATGAGCAGTTCTTC
TRBV12-3/TRBV12-4	few	16	TRBJ1-1	TRBD1	CASSRGILGRSTEAFF	TGTGCCAGCAGCAGGGGGATATTGGGGCGAAGTACTGAAGCTTTCTTT
TRBV4-1	many	14	TRBJ1-1	-	CASSQDFRGVEAFF	TGCGCCAGCAGCCAAGACTTTAGGGGGGTAGAAGCTTTCTTT
TRBV7-2	few	13	TRBJ2-3	-	CASSLVPADTQYF	TGTGCCAGCAGCTTAGTCCCCGCAGATACGCAGTATTTT
TRBV28	-	16	TRBJ2-2	TRBD1	CASSLWGQGGAGELFF	TGTGCCAGCAGTTTATGGGGACAGGGGGGAGCCGGGGAGCTGTTTTTT
TRBV11-2	-	15	TRBJ1-6	TRBD1	CASSLEEGGITPLHF	TGTGCCAGCAGCCTAGAGGAAGGGGGCATTACACCCCTCCACTTT
TRBV13	-	15	TRBJ2-7	-	CASSSRGGGQYEQYF	TGTGCCAGCAGCTCCCGTGGTGGGGGGCAGTACGAGCAGTACTTC
TRBV12-3/TRBV12-4	-	16	TRBJ1-6	TRBD1	CASSRDRDSYNSPLHF	TGTGCCAGCAGTCGGGACAGGGACTCCTATAATTCACCCCTCCACTTT
TRBV28	few	18	TRBJ2-7	-	CASSFKVGGGGLAGEQYF	TGTGCCAGCAGTTTTAAAGTTGGGGGAGGAGGACTCGCGGGCGAGCAGTACTTC
TRBV7-6	-	16	TRBJ2-3	-	CASSLDVLDLTDTQYF	TGTGCCAGCAGCTTAGATGTATTAGACCTTACAGATACGCAGTATTTT
TRBV7-8	few	16	TRBJ2-5	-	CASSLEAGRPKETQYF	TGTGCCAGCAGCTTAGAGGCAGGGCGTCCGAAAGAGACCCAGTACTTC